Sequencing of this T cell receptor beta chain was carried out in a study of T cells expressing NK-cell markers. Study-wide background: Sorted CD3+CD56+NKG2C+, CD3+CD56+NKG2C- and CD3+CD56-NKG2C+ T cells provided the TCR beta repertoires. Out of eight donors sequenced, seven tested HCMV-seropositive and the remaining one seronegative. Study findings and constraints: Whether expanded NKG2C+ T cell clones were HCMV-specific remained unclear. NKG2C+ dominant clonotype frequencies in a handful of donors were roughly 1.0-7.5% of CD8+ T cells.

TCRdb re-called the 5' RACE reads and catalogs CDR3 proteins one per entry, DNA excluded. The sample has 160,000 or so distinct CDR3 sequences, and its top ten clones hold less than 20%. The germline CDR1 and CDR2 sequences are LGHDT and YNNKEL (reference sequence). The CDR3 is 16 residues long. About this clonotype: Its specificity is not known.

V gene TRBV3-1 combines with J gene TRBJ2-7; TCRdb calls TRBD2, which cannot be checked without DNA. Sequenced: blood T cells: a sorted CD56 or NKG2C T cell subset, CD4+ or CD8+ T cells, or bulk PBMC T cells (not recorded which). The clonotype was recovered from a woman aged 18 to 75 in good health. CDR3 in amino acids: CASSHLIAGGGDEQYF.